The 17 T cell receptor beta chains below all came from one sample that was sequenced in a study of shared clonotypes between healthy human individuals. Only CD45RO-negative cells positively selected for CCR7 counted as naive CD8 cells, so terminally differentiated effector memory CD45RA+ cells were excluded. Clones were sequenced by immunoSEQ multiplex PCR, and TCRdb holds only the in-frame ones, with some missing. In the table there are hundreds of thousands of clones, 95% of which are singletons. The source material was naive CD8+ T cells sorted from blood. The receptor set was obtained from a woman between 25 and 40 years old in good health.

V and J are TRBV5-5 and TRBJ2-1, with D tentatively TRBD1 or TRBD2 (7 bases each). The CDR3 consists of 17 residues. Trimming took off 3 bases at V and 4 bases at J, with 20 bases between the two ends. Germline V gives CDR1 SGHKS, CDR2 YYEKEE (reference sequence). The CDR3 sequence is CASSWTGWAGEYNEQFF. DNA of the CDR3: TGTGCCAGCAGCTGGACAGGTTGGGCGGGAGAGTACAATGAGCAGTTCTTC.

A remark on this clone: The sample carries other DNA sequences with the same CDR3. V usage is TRBV7-9 and J usage is TRBJ2-2; unclear D gene. The germline CDR1 and CDR2 sequences are SEHNR and FQNEAQ (reference sequence). The CDR3 covers 15 residues. V lost 5 bases and J 3 bases, leaving 13 bases between the germline ends. CDR3: CASSLSISYTGELFF. DNA of the CDR3: TGTGCCAGCAGCCTGTCAATAAGTTACACCGGGGAGCTGTTTTTT.

This chain links TRBV19 with TRBJ1-5, with D possibly matching TRBD1 (6 bases). Germline V gene data show CDR1 as LNHDA and CDR2 as SQIVND (reference sequence). Trimming removed 7 bases at V and 0 bases at J, with 25 bases between. This CDR3 has 19 residues. In DNA, the CDR3 is TGTGCCAGTAACCCCGGAGACGGTGAGGGGGTGTATAGCAATCAGCCCCAGCATTTT. Translating it yields CASNPGDGEGVYSNQPQHF.

The CDR3: CASSVVQSGEQYF. The CDR3, as DNA: TGTGCCAGCAGCGTAGTTCAGTCGGGCGAGCAGTACTTC. V is TRBV9 and J is TRBJ2-7; no definite D call. Trimming left V 0 bases short and J 6 bases short, with 10 bases between. The CDR3 is 13 residues long. Germline assignment: CDR1 SGDLS and CDR2 YYNGEE. Supplemented by reference TRBV9 and TRBJ2-7, the full variable domain reads DSGVTQTPKHLITATGQRVTLRCSPRSGDLSVYWYQQSLDQGLQFLIQYYNGEERAKGNILERFSAQQFPDLHSELNLSSLELGDSALYFCASSVVQSGEQYFGPGTRLTVT.

Only one count was recorded for this clone. CDR3: CASSRVGAGEQYF. The CDR3 DNA reads as TGCGCCAGCAGCCGGGTCGGGGCGGGCGAGCAGTACTTC. The chain employs TRBV4-1 and TRBJ2-7; D is perhaps TRBD1 or TRBD2 (5 bases each). V was cut by 4 bases and J by 6 bases, with 13 bases left in between. Per germline, CDR1 MGHRA and CDR2 YSYEKL. The CDR3 totals 13 residues.

The chain combines TRBV28 with TRBJ2-7, with unresolved D. The CDR3 loop spans 14 amino acids. V lost 2 bases to trimming and J lost 2 bases, with 10 bases between them. Germline lookup yields CDR1 MDHEN and CDR2 SYDVKM. The chain's CDR3 is CASSLRLPPYEQYF. DNA for the CDR3: TGTGCCAGCAGTTTAAGGCTACCCCCCTACGAGCAGTACTTC.

J is TRBJ2-7 and V is TRBV12-2; TRBD2, the D gene given by the table, was not confirmed from the DNA. TRBV12-2 is labeled a pseudogene. This CDR3 spans 18 amino acids. CDR3 in DNA: TGTGCAAGTCGCTTAGGACCTACCTTACGGGACTCATCCTACGAGCAGTACTTC. It specifies CASRLGPTLRDSSYEQYF.

The chain recombines TRBV7-9 with TRBJ2-1; D might be TRBD1 (6 bases). Germline V CDR1 and CDR2: SEHNR, FQNEAQ (reference sequence). The V end was cut by 0 bases, the J end by 4 bases, with 13 bases between. The CDR3 has 16 amino acids. CDR3 amino acids: CASSLALGGPYNEQFF. The CDR3 bases are TGTGCCAGCAGCTTAGCGCTAGGGGGACCTTACAATGAGCAGTTCTTC.

This chain uses TRBV7-9 with TRBJ1-2; the D gene is possibly TRBD1 (5 bases). CDR1 and CDR2 from the germline V gene are SEHNR and FQNEAQ (reference sequence). The germline V and J ends were trimmed by 6 bases and 1 base, with 15 bases remaining between them. The CDR3 spans 15 residues. DNA for the CDR3: TGTGCCAGCAGACCTACAGGAAACATTAACTATGGCTACACCTTC. This encodes CASRPTGNINYGYTF.

The chain carries TRBV11-2 and TRBJ2-7; 7 positions agree with TRBD2. Germline V lookup: CDR1 SGHAT, CDR2 FQNNGV. The V segment lost 8 bases and the J segment 0 bases; nucleotides outside the gene matches: 10. The CDR3 has 15 residues. The CDR3 is CASRRGSGTSYEQYF. DNA of the CDR3: TGTGCCAGCCGAAGAGGGAGCGGGACCTCCTACGAGCAGTACTTC.

This rearrangement joins TRBV2 to TRBJ2-5, with D perhaps TRBD2 (6 bases). The V gene lost 8 bases and the J gene lost 3 bases, with 10 bases spanning the gap. CDR3 size: 12 residues. Germline CDR1 SNHLY, CDR2 FYNNEI. CDR3 sequence reads: CASAPGEETQYF. Here the CDR3 DNA reads TGTGCCAGCGCGCCGGGGGAAGAGACCCAGTACTTC.

This clone was detected once. Other DNA sequences in this specimen translate into the identical CDR3. The rearrangement joins TRBV14 to TRBJ2-7; no firm D call. Germline-derived CDR1 and CDR2 are SGHDN and FVKESK. Deletions cut 1 base from V and 1 base from J, with 2 bases between. This CDR3 has 12 residues. In DNA, the CDR3 is TGTGCCAGCAGCCAAGGTTCCTACGAGCAGTACTTC. Protein sequence: CASSQGSYEQYF.

This sequence joins TRBV27 and TRBJ2-7; no clear D gene. This CDR3 has 13 residues. The germline V gene has CDR1 MNHEY and CDR2 SMNVEV (reference sequence). Trimming took 5 bases from V and 3 from J, leaving 11 bases between them. CDR3 amino acids: CASSEDSHYEQYF. CDR3 nucleotide sequence: TGTGCCAGCAGTGAGGATTCCCACTACGAGCAGTACTTC.

The chain combines TRBV4-1 with TRBJ2-2; no definite D call. V lost 1 base, J lost 2 bases, and 14 bases lay in between. CDR3 length equals 17 residues. The germline V gene has CDR1 MGHRA and CDR2 YSYEKL. The CDR3 coding sequence is TGCGCCAGCAGCCAAGTTCGCGCCGCGATAAACACCGGGGAGCTGTTTTTT. As protein: CASSQVRAAINTGELFF.

This chain links TRBV28 with TRBJ1-3; D not certain. This CDR3 is 15 amino acids long. Germline CDR1 is MDHEN and CDR2 is SYDVKM. V shed 6 bases and J shed 2 bases, with 14 bases lying between them. This CDR3 reads CASRPTSHTGNTIYF. CDR3 sequence (DNA): TGTGCCAGCAGACCAACAAGCCACACTGGAAACACCATATATTTT.

V is TRBV2 and J is TRBJ2-5; 10 positions match TRBD2. J gave up 7 bases and V 7 bases, and 12 bases lay outside the gene matches. Germline V gene lookup returns CDR1 SNHLY and CDR2 FYNNEI. The CDR3 is 15 amino acids. The CDR3 DNA is TGTGCCAGCACAACTAGCGGGGCACTCGGCAGGACCCAGTACTTC. It codes for CASTTSGALGRTQYF.

V usage is TRBV10-1 and J usage is TRBJ2-1; TRBD2 matches 10 bases. CDR1 WNHNN and CDR2 SYGVQD come from the germline V gene (reference sequence). V lost 3 bases, J lost 7 bases, and 6 bases stayed unmatched. The CDR3 totals 15 residues. This CDR3 reads CASSDMPSGRNEQFF. The DNA of the CDR3 is TGCGCCAGCAGTGATATGCCTAGCGGGAGAAATGAGCAGTTCTTC.